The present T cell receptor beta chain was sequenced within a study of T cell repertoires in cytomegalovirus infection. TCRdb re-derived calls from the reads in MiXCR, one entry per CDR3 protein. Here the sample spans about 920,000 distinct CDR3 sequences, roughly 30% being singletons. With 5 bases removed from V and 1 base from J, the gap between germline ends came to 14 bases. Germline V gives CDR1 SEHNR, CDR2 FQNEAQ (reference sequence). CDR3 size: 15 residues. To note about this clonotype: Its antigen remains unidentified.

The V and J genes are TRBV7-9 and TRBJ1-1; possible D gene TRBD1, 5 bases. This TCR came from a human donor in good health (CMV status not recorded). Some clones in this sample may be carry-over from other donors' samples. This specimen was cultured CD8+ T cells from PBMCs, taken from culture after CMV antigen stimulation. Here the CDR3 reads CASSLVGVANTEAFF. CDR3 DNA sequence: TGTGCCAGCAGCCTCGTGGGGGTGGCGAACACTGAAGCTTTCTTT.